The 30 T cell receptor beta chains below come from one sample, sequenced in a study of lymphopenia after photon versus proton radiotherapy. Assay: immunoSEQ multiplex PCR; the TCRdb copy retains only in-frame clones and omits some. Here the sample spans over 20,000 clones, 80% to 90% being singletons. The sample in question was peripheral blood, obtained from a patient treated with proton-based radiotherapy. The receptors were sampled from an older man with esophageal cancer.

This chain links TRBV7-9 with TRBJ2-5; D possibly corresponds to TRBD1 (5 bases). V was trimmed by 1 base and J by 5 bases, leaving 11 bases between them. This CDR3 has 14 amino acids. Germline CDR1 and CDR2: SEHNR and FQNEAQ (reference sequence). The CDR3 sequence is CASSLVGLRETQYF. The CDR3, as DNA: TGTGCCAGCAGCTTAGTGGGGCTTCGGGAGACCCAGTACTTC.

J is TRBJ1-3 and V is TRBV7-2; D remains ambiguous. Germline V lookup: CDR1 SGHTA, CDR2 FQGNSA. The V gene lost 2 bases and the J gene lost 8 bases, with 16 bases spanning the gap. The CDR3 is made up of 15 amino acids. This chain's CDR3 is CASSLRGFFQDTIYF. The CDR3 DNA is TGTGCCAGCAGCTTACGAGGGTTCTTCCAGGACACCATATATTTT.

CDR3 coding DNA: TGTGCCAGCAGTCCTCCCGGGACTACCTGGGATAATCGTCCCCTCCACTTT. Protein: CASSPPGTTWDNRPLHF. The chain joins TRBV27 to TRBJ1-6, with D perhaps TRBD1 (5 bases). The CDR3 has 17 residues. Trimming shortened V by 5 bases and J by 13 bases, and 27 bases separated the two germline ends. Germline V gives CDR1 MNHEY, CDR2 SMNVEV (reference sequence).

This rearrangement joins TRBV15 to TRBJ2-3; TRBD2 is a possible D gene (6 bases). This CDR3 region has 14 residues. The germline gives CDR1 LNHNV, CDR2 YYDKDF (reference sequence). V was cut by 0 bases and J by 5 bases, with 9 bases left in between. The CDR3 loop is CATSRDGSGDTQYF. The CDR3 region has the DNA TGTGCCACCAGCAGAGACGGGAGTGGAGATACGCAGTATTTT.

The chain joins TRBV25-1 to TRBJ2-3; a weak D match, TRBD2 (5 bases). V gave up 7 bases and J gave up 1 base, with 12 bases separating them. The CDR3 is 14 amino acids. CDR1 is MGHDK, CDR2 SYGVNS, per germline. The DNA of the CDR3 is TGTGCCAGCACATCGGAGGTGGGCACAGATACGCAGTATTTT. It is translated as CASTSEVGTDTQYF.

This clone was counted a single time. This chain joins TRBV7-2 and TRBJ1-2; possibly TRBD1 for D (5 bases). This CDR3 is built from 16 residues. V was cut by 5 bases and J by 4 bases, with 20 bases left in between. The germline CDR1 and CDR2 sequences are SGHTA and FQGNSA. The CDR3 sequence: CASSPQPLGDLYGYTF. The CDR3 DNA reads TGTGCCAGCAGCCCTCAGCCCCTCGGGGACCTCTATGGCTACACCTTC.

Details on this clone: The junction differs from germline at one of its ends, possibly a read error. The chain combines TRBV7-7 with TRBJ2-5, with 9 bases that match TRBD2. Per the germline V gene, CDR1 is SSHAT and CDR2 is FNYEAQ (reference sequence). The CDR3 covers 15 residues. CDR3 residues: CASSLAAGGQETQYF. The CDR3 bases are TGTGCTAGCAGCTTAGCAGCGGGGGGCCAAGAGACCCAGTACTTC.

The rearrangement links TRBV6-6 to TRBJ1-3, with no clear D. V was trimmed by 6 bases and J by 5 bases, leaving 11 bases between them. The germline V gene has CDR1 MNHNY and CDR2 SVGAGI (reference sequence). The CDR3 covers 13 residues. The CDR3 region is CASSPRGRNTIYF. The CDR3 coding sequence is TGTGCCAGCAGCCCCCGTGGCAGAAACACCATATATTTT.

This chain uses TRBV19 with TRBJ2-7, with 11 bases that match TRBD1. The CDR3 extends over 15 amino acids. V lost 3 bases and J lost 4; bases outside the gene matches: 5. Looked up from germline, CDR1 is LNHDA and CDR2 is SQIVND (reference sequence). CDR3 in amino acids: CASSIGTGGLYEQYF. The CDR3 bases are TGTGCCAGTAGTATCGGGACAGGGGGTTTGTACGAGCAGTACTTC.

J is TRBJ2-2 and V is TRBV27; the D gene is possibly TRBD1 (6 bases). The CDR3 sequence is 16 residues long. Germline CDR1 and CDR2: MNHEY and SMNVEV (reference sequence). V gave up 4 bases and J gave up 0 bases, with 12 bases separating them. CDR3 sequence reads: CASSWGGGANTGELFF. The CDR3 DNA reads as TGTGCCAGCAGTTGGGGTGGGGGCGCGAACACCGGGGAGCTGTTTTTT.

The chain carries TRBV5-8 and TRBJ1-3; tentative D call: TRBD1 (5 bases). This CDR3 region has 15 residues. The germline V gene has CDR1 SGHTS and CDR2 YDEGEE. Trimming took off 1 base at V and 2 bases at J, with 10 bases between the two ends. CDR3 residues: CASSLRRVPGNTIYF. The DNA of the CDR3 is TGTGCCAGCAGCTTGCGCAGGGTCCCTGGAAACACCATATATTTT.

This clone has more than one count but fewer than ten. The chain couples TRBV5-3 to TRBJ1-5, with no clear D. TRBV5-3 is placed among ORFs of uncertain function. The CDR3 sequence is 14 residues long. V was pared by 3 bases and J by 0 bases, with 7 bases between. CDR3 sequence (DNA): TGTGCCAGAAGCTGTGACCTTAGCAATCAGCCCCAGCATTTT. It is translated as CARSCDLSNQPQHF.

CDR3 residues: CASSLTGPLTDTQYF. For the CDR3, the DNA is TGTGCCAGCAGCTTAACCGGGCCCTTAACAGATACGCAGTATTTT. The chain carries TRBV7-2 and TRBJ2-3; D is undetermined. The CDR3 is 15 residues long. V was trimmed by 2 bases and J by 3 bases, leaving 12 bases between them. Germline V CDR1 and CDR2: SGHTA, FQGNSA.

The V gene is TRBV5-5, the J gene TRBJ2-2; no firm D call. Germline CDR1 and CDR2: SGHKS and YYEKEE (reference sequence). The CDR3 totals 14 residues. The germline V and J ends were trimmed by 3 bases and 3 bases, with 9 bases remaining between them. The CDR3 sequence: CASSWSSDTGELFF. CDR3 coding DNA: TGTGCCAGCAGCTGGAGCAGTGACACCGGGGAGCTGTTTTTT. Combining the CDR3 with reference TRBV5-5 and TRBJ2-2 gives the whole variable domain DAGVTQSPTHLIKTRGQQVTLRCSPISGHKSVSWYQQVLGQGPQFIFQYYEKEERGRGNFPDRFSARQFPNYSSELNVNALLLGDSALYLCASSWSSDTGELFFGEGSRLTVL.

The chain joins TRBV14 to TRBJ2-3, with D possibly called TRBD1 or TRBD2 (5 bases each). The CDR3 is made up of 17 amino acids. Looked up from germline, CDR1 is SGHDN and CDR2 is FVKESK. V was pared by 0 bases and J by 4 bases, with 17 bases between. CDR3 residues: CASSQDRRGYFADTQYF. For the CDR3, the DNA is TGTGCCAGCAGCCAAGACCGACGGGGCTATTTTGCAGATACGCAGTATTTT.

The chain joins TRBV10-3 to TRBJ1-5; possible D gene TRBD1, 5 bases. The CDR3 covers 12 residues. V dropped 10 bases and J dropped 8 bases, with 15 bases sitting between them. Germline CDR1 is ENHRY and CDR2 is SYGVKD. CDR3 region: CATQTGDEPQHF. CDR3 in DNA: TGTGCCACCCAGACGGGGGATGAGCCCCAGCATTTT.

The V call is TRBV11-3, the J call TRBJ2-1; maybe TRBD2 (5 bases). Germline CDR1 reads SGHNT; CDR2 reads YENEEA. V was shortened by 1 base and J by 4 bases, with 11 bases between the two germline ends. The CDR3 extends over 15 amino acids. The CDR3 loop reads CASSLGGRPYNEQFF. The CDR3 bases are TGTGCCAGCAGCTTAGGTGGGAGACCTTACAATGAGCAGTTCTTC.

The gene calls are TRBV9 and TRBJ2-5; weak D call: TRBD2 (6 bases). CDR1 and CDR2 (germline): SGDLS, YYNGEE. CDR3 size: 15 residues. The V end lost 4 bases, the J end lost 2 bases, and 15 bases lay between the germline ends. CDR3 nucleotides: TGTGCCAGCAGCCAACCCCGGGCGGGGCAAGAGACCCAGTACTTC. This codes for CASSQPRAGQETQYF.

This chain connects TRBV4-2 to TRBJ2-3; 7 bases are a match to TRBD1. CDR3 length: 14 residues. The junction had 4 bases not matched to a gene; V was cut back by 4 bases and J by 3 bases. Germline V gene sequence: CDR1 LGHNA, CDR2 YNFKEQ. Here the CDR3 reads CASSRDSTTDTQYF. CDR3 coding DNA: TGTGCCAGCAGCCGGGACAGCACTACAGATACGCAGTATTTT.

This chain uses TRBV6-6 with TRBJ2-7; 9 positions agree with TRBD1. Unmatched junction bases numbered 6, after V lost 6 bases and J lost 6 bases. CDR1 and CDR2 (germline): MNHNY, SVGAGI (reference sequence). The CDR3 is 13 amino acids. CDR3 coding DNA: TGTGCCAGCAGGAGACAGGGGGGCCGCGAGCAGTACTTC. Protein product: CASRRQGGREQYF.

The V gene is TRBV2, the J gene TRBJ2-7; tentative D call: TRBD1 (6 bases). Germline values: CDR1 SNHLY, CDR2 FYNNEI. The length of the CDR3 is 13 residues. V lost 10 bases, J lost 0 bases, and 13 bases lay in between. The CDR3 protein is CATTSDSSYEQYF. CDR3 sequence (DNA): TGTGCCACCACCTCGGACAGCTCCTACGAGCAGTACTTC.

The gene calls are TRBV18 and TRBJ1-1; D is unresolved. Germline CDR1 and CDR2: KGHSH and LQKENI. CDR3 length: 13 amino acids. V lost 3 bases, J lost 4 bases, and 9 bases lay in between. CDR3 protein: CASSPEDGTEAFF. As DNA, the CDR3 is TGTGCCAGCTCACCGGAAGACGGCACTGAAGCTTTCTTT.

The V and J genes are TRBV27 and TRBJ1-2; possible D gene TRBD1, 6 bases. CDR1 is MNHEY, CDR2 SMNVEV, per germline (reference sequence). V was trimmed by 6 bases and J by 6 bases, leaving 14 bases between them. CDR3 length equals 13 residues. Written as DNA, the CDR3 is TGTGCCAGCAGCTACACAGGGACCCATGGCTACACCTTC. Translated: CASSYTGTHGYTF.

V is TRBV5-6 and J is TRBJ2-3; TRBD2 matches 14 bases. Looked up from germline, CDR1 is SGHDT and CDR2 is YYEEEE. V trimming: 5 bases; J trimming: 11 bases; junction bases outside the gene matches: 13. The CDR3 has 16 residues. The CDR3 spells CASRWGTSGSPKGQYF. The CDR3 region has the DNA TGTGCCAGCAGATGGGGGACTAGCGGGAGCCCCAAGGGGCAGTATTTT.

This clone was recorded only once. V and J are TRBV11-2 and TRBJ2-1; 11 nucleotides match TRBD1. CDR1 and CDR2 (germline): SGHAT, FQNNGV. Unmatched junction bases numbered 11, after V lost 5 bases and J lost 8 bases. This CDR3 is built from 16 residues. Written as DNA, the CDR3 is TGTGCCAGCAGCCCGCTTCGGGGACAGGGGGGCCATGAGCAGTTCTTC. Its protein product is CASSPLRGQGGHEQFF.

The chain recombines TRBV6-6 with TRBJ2-5; weak D call: TRBD2 (7 bases). The CDR3 contains 16 residues. Trimming removed 5 bases from V and 0 bases from J, with 16 bases in between. Germline CDR1 and CDR2: MNHNY and SVGAGI (reference sequence). The CDR3 loop is CASSGGWGGYQETQYF. DNA of the CDR3: TGTGCCAGCAGTGGGGGCTGGGGGGGGTACCAAGAGACCCAGTACTTC.

J is TRBJ1-6 and V is TRBV6-5; D might be TRBD1 (5 bases). The V end lost 6 bases, the J end lost 0 bases, and 6 bases lay between the germline ends. CDR3 length equals 14 residues. Germline assignment: CDR1 MNHEY and CDR2 SVGAGI. DNA of the CDR3: TGTGCCAGCAGCAGGGACTCCTATAATTCACCCCTCCACTTT. As protein: CASSRDSYNSPLHF.

CDR3 DNA sequence: TGTGCCAGCAGTGAATCCGGGGGTTCGATCTATGGCTACACCTTC. This translates into CASSESGGSIYGYTF. This chain uses TRBV6-1 with TRBJ1-2; TRBD1 might be the D (5 bases). In germline, CDR1 is MNHNS, CDR2 SASEGT. The ends were cut back, 2 bases at V and 4 bases at J, with 14 bases in the middle. The CDR3 spans 15 residues.

The CDR3 sequence is CASRDPQGNEQFF. The CDR3 DNA reads TGCGCCAGCCGGGACCCCCAGGGGAATGAGCAGTTCTTC. J is TRBJ2-1 and V is TRBV5-1; a possible D gene is TRBD1 (6 bases). This CDR3 is 13 amino acids long. V was trimmed by 7 bases and J by 7 bases, leaving 15 bases between them. The germline gives CDR1 SGHRS, CDR2 YFSETQ.

This clone was found once. The chain combines TRBV5-3 with TRBJ1-6; TRBD1 matches 8 bases. TRBV5-3 is an ORF for which the function is uncertain. Trimming at V came to 3 bases and at J to 9 bases, leaving 5 bases not matched to a gene. CDR3 length: 14 residues. The CDR3 loop reads CARSYGQGSSPLHF. The CDR3 DNA reads as TGTGCCAGAAGCTACGGACAGGGTAGTTCACCCCTCCACTTT.